This TCR beta chain was obtained from a study of blood T cell repertoires in COVID-19 (dated by TCRdb to about 2020). About the investigation overall: The collaborator samples originated in the United States, Italy and Spain and spanned the acute and convalescent phases of COVID-19. The prospective study material was composed of cDNA or gDNA derived from T cells, B-cell-depleted T cells, or PBMCs. Subjects who had been exposed to COVID-19, were actively infected with it, or had recovered from it provided the deeply sampled blood TCRbeta repertoires that made up the dataset. The repertoires were released in a freely available public database intended as a resource for research on the immune response to SARS-CoV-2. Samples came from the ongoing ImmuneRACE study (first 160 participants) plus 1,254 subjects from 6 global collaborators. A de-identified subject ID, COVID-19 status, age in years and sex were almost always included in the sample metadata. Where available, HLA class I and class II types were taken from metadata supplied by the sample provider and were not determined by assay-based typing. Results and caveats for the whole study, not just this receptor: The amount of clinical and demographic metadata varied by source and participant and was provided uncurated.

Another Seattle source contributed samples from volunteer blood donors who had recovered from COVID-19. Each collaborating institution followed its own protocols to collect whole blood in K2EDTA tubes. For TCRbeta analysis, collaborators shipped samples as frozen whole blood, isolated PBMCs, or DNA extracted from either of those sample types. Per the germline V gene, SGHRS is the CDR1 and YFSETQ is the CDR2. The CDR3 has 15 amino acids, counting the end cysteine and phenylalanine. The DNA shown is the 45-base CDR3, in frame from base 1. V is reduced by 0 bases and J by 3 bases, leaving a spacing of 13 bases between them. Turning to this clone: The target of this receptor is not known. No much larger clone is present one base from it, and per-base qualities are unavailable.

The immunoSEQ Assay, a bias-controlled multiplex PCR, was used to amplify TCRbeta CDR3 regions from genomic DNA. As for the original processing: Nucleated cell counts per sample were estimated from amplification of reference gene primers within the assay. To quantify the absolute abundance of each unique TCRbeta CDR3 rearrangement, sequence reads were collapsed and filtered. For each sample, productive Simpson clonality was calculated as the square root of Simpson's diversity index across productive rearrangements. The table was pulled from immuneACCESS by TCRdb, which kept in-frame rearrangements only. Such tables lose some clones; where checked, under half of the loss comes from unresolved V genes, and the rest has no known cause. From that table come the V and J calls and clone size; the DNA was used to work out D and trimming. This sample comprises approximately 240,000 clones, around 84% of them detected only once. In total, the top ten clones hold 5% to 6.5% of the sample.

The receptor's source is a woman aged 55-70 years who had recovered from COVID-19. Sequencing input: peripheral blood. Recombination joined TRBV5-1 with TRBJ2-7; a tentative D call is TRBD2 (6 bases match). The CDR3 is CASSLGWGLLYEQYF. The sequence in DNA is TGCGCCAGCAGCTTGGGGTGGGGACTCCTCTACGAGCAGTACTTC.